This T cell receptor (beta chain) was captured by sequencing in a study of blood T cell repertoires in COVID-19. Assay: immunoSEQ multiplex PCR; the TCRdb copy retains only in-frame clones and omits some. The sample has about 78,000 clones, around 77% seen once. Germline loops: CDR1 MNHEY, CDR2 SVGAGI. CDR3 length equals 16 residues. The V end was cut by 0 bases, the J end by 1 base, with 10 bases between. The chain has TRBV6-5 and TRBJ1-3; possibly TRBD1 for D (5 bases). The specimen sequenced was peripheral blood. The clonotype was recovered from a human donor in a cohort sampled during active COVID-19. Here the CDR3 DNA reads TGTGCCAGCAGTTACTCAAGCGCAGGGTCTGGAAACACCATATATTTT. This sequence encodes CASSYSSAGSGNTIYF.